One sample yielded the 11 T cell receptor beta chains listed below, sequenced in a study of T cell responses to AZD1222 COVID-19 vaccine. Clones were read by immunoSEQ multiplex PCR, and TCRdb kept only the in-frame ones, dropping some. The sample records tens of thousands of clones, more than 80% being singletons. The specimen comprised peripheral blood, sampled on day 0 of AZD1222 vaccination. These TCRs come from an adult in good health.

This sequence joins TRBV11-1 and TRBJ2-1; D gene uncertain. CDR1 SGHAT and CDR2 FQDESV come from the germline V gene (reference sequence). This CDR3 has 13 residues. V was shortened by 4 bases and J by 8 bases, with 12 bases between the two germline ends. CDR3 sequence reads: CASSSGFPDEQFF. The CDR3 coding sequence is TGTGCCAGCAGCTCGGGTTTTCCGGATGAGCAGTTCTTC.

This sequence joins TRBV19 and TRBJ2-6; D possibly uses TRBD1 or TRBD2 (5 bases each). The V end was cut by 3 bases, the J end by 2 bases, with 14 bases between. This CDR3 spans 17 amino acids. The germline gives CDR1 LNHDA, CDR2 SQIVND (reference sequence). The CDR3 region is CASSISPPGPGANVLTF. Here the CDR3 DNA reads TGTGCCAGTAGTATCAGCCCCCCGGGGCCTGGGGCCAACGTCCTGACTTTC.

The chain is built from TRBV12-5 and TRBJ2-2; 12 bases align to TRBD2. V dropped 9 bases and J dropped 6; count of bases not matched to a gene: 5. The V gene's germline CDR1 is LGHNT and CDR2 FRNRAP. The CDR3 spans 14 residues. The chain's CDR3 is CASLLAGGSGELFF. As DNA, the CDR3 is TGTGCTAGCCTACTAGCGGGAGGATCCGGGGAGCTGTTTTTT.

The rearrangement uses TRBV4-3 and TRBJ2-1, with D perhaps matching TRBD2 (6 bases). The germline gives CDR1 LGHNA, CDR2 YSLEER. The CDR3 has 17 amino acids. The V end was cut by 0 bases, the J end by 3 bases, with 15 bases between. In nucleotides, the CDR3 is TGCGCCAGCAGCCAAGATTGGGGGGACGGCTACTACAATGAGCAGTTCTTC. The encoded protein is CASSQDWGDGYYNEQFF.

CDR3 sequence: CAWSVWGSSYEQYF. Written as DNA, the CDR3 is TGTGCCTGGAGTGTATGGGGGAGCTCCTACGAGCAGTACTTC. V is TRBV30 and J is TRBJ2-7, with D perhaps assigned TRBD1 or TRBD2 (5 bases each). Germline loops: CDR1 GTSNPN, CDR2 SVGIG (reference sequence). This CDR3 region has 14 residues. Trimming cost V 0 bases and J 0 bases, with 9 bases left between them.

The chain uses TRBV6-2 or TRBV6-3 and TRBJ2-7; 10 bases map to TRBD1. The CDR3 loop spans 14 amino acids. The germline V gene encodes CDR1 MNHEY and CDR2 SVGEGT. V shed 6 bases, J shed 5 bases, and the junction held 7 bases outside the gene matches. The CDR3 DNA follows: TGTGCCAGCAGCACCGGGACAGGGGCCCACGAGCAGTACTTC. Translated, it gives CASSTGTGAHEQYF.

This clone has only one observation. J is TRBJ2-7 and V is TRBV3-1 (or the pseudogene TRBV3-2); the D gene is possibly TRBD1 (6 bases). Germline CDR1 is LGHDT and CDR2 is YNNKEL (reference sequence). The CDR3 consists of 14 residues. Deletions cut 5 bases from V and 1 base from J, with 12 bases between. CDR3 DNA: TGTGCCAGCAGCACAGGGCTTCTTTCCTACGAGCAGTACTTC. It codes for CASSTGLLSYEQYF.

This clone was seen only once. The rearrangement uses TRBV19 and TRBJ2-3; possibly TRBD1 for D (6 bases). Trimming removed 1 base at V and 9 bases at J, with 8 bases between. Per germline, CDR1 LNHDA and CDR2 SQIVND (reference sequence). This CDR3 has 12 residues. This CDR3 reads CASSIGGRTQYF. CDR3 sequence (DNA): TGTGCCAGTAGTATAGGGGGGCGGACGCAGTATTTT.

This clone was found a few times. This chain connects TRBV7-9 to TRBJ1-6; 8 bases align to TRBD1. Trimming took 1 base from V and 8 from J; bases not matched to a gene: 7. The germline CDR1 and CDR2 sequences are SEHNR and FQNEAQ (reference sequence). The CDR3 totals 16 residues. CDR3 in amino acids: CASSLGAGGGYSPLHF. The DNA of the CDR3 is TGTGCCAGCAGCTTAGGGGCAGGGGGCGGGTATTCACCCCTCCACTTT.

The chain joins TRBV5-1 to TRBJ2-5, with no clear D. The ends were cut back, 1 base at V and 5 bases at J, with 12 bases in the middle. Germline V lookup: CDR1 SGHRS, CDR2 YFSETQ. This CDR3 region has 14 residues. CDR3 DNA sequence: TGCGCCAGCAGCTTGAAGGGATTTGCGGAGACCCAGTACTTC. It encodes CASSLKGFAETQYF.

The rearrangement joins TRBV19 to TRBJ2-5; TRBD2 might be the D (6 bases). Germline V CDR1 and CDR2: LNHDA, SQIVND (reference sequence). This CDR3 region has 13 residues. V was trimmed by 11 bases and J by 5 bases, leaving 18 bases between them. The DNA of the CDR3 is TGTGCCTCGGGAGAGGGTCCTCGGGAGACCCAGTACTTC. Amino acids: CASGEGPRETQYF.